Below are 27 T cell receptor beta chains sequenced from a single sample in a study of blood T cell repertoires in COVID-19 (TCRdb year 2020). Library generation was performed with the immunoSEQ multiplex PCR assay. Entries here come from immuneACCESS through TCRdb and include only in-frame sequences with V and J called. Some clones fail to appear in such tables; in the studies checked, an unresolved V gene covers under half of the shortfall, and the cause of the remainder is unknown. This sample lists roughly 670,000 clones; more than 80% were detected once. Under 0.3% of the sample is in the top ten clones. Specimen: peripheral blood. These receptors originate from a woman between 18 and 29 years old with acute or convalescent COVID-19.

The CDR3 spells CASSLGAGRPSGNTIYF. CDR3 nucleotides: TGTGCCAGCAGCTTAGGTGCGGGCCGACCCTCTGGAAACACCATATATTTT. The V and J genes are TRBV7-8 and TRBJ1-3; the D is unclear. Germline lookup yields CDR1 SGHVS and CDR2 FQNEAQ. Trimming took off 1 base at V and 0 bases at J, with 13 bases between the two ends. The CDR3 consists of 17 residues.

This clone was detected once. J is TRBJ1-5 and V is TRBV2; TRBD1 agrees at 7 bases. CDR3 length equals 14 residues. The V gene end was trimmed by 6 bases and the J gene end by 4 bases; junction bases not matched to a gene: 6. Germline V CDR1 and CDR2: SNHLY, FYNNEI. CDR3 nucleotides: TGTGCCAGCAGAACGGGACAGCTAAATCAGCCCCAGCATTTT. It encodes CASRTGQLNQPQHF.

The CDR3 bases are TGTGCCAGCAGCCACAGGCGGGGACAGACATTTCACAATGAGCAGTTCTTC. As protein: CASSHRRGQTFHNEQFF. The chain has TRBV11-3 and TRBJ2-1, with a weak D call TRBD1 (7 bases). Trimming pared 5 bases from V and 5 bases from J, leaving 22 bases between. From germline, CDR1 is SGHNT and CDR2 YENEEA. The CDR3 sequence is 17 residues long.

This clone has a handful of counts. V gene TRBV28 combines with J gene TRBJ1-5, with no clear D. The CDR3 loop spans 16 amino acids. Germline V lookup: CDR1 MDHEN, CDR2 SYDVKM. With 4 bases removed from V and 0 bases from J, the gap between germline ends came to 13 bases. CDR3 in DNA: TGTGCCAGCAGTTCCCCCCGACGGGATAGCAATCAGCCCCAGCATTTT. Protein sequence: CASSSPRRDSNQPQHF.

The chain carries TRBV1 and TRBJ1-1; TRBD1 is the table's D call, not checked against the DNA. TRBV1 counts as a pseudogene. The CDR3 length is 16 residues. CDR3 amino acids: CTSSSAPGHMNTEAFF. The CDR3 coding sequence is TGCACCAGCAGCTCCGCCCCGGGACATATGAACACTGAAGCTTTCTTT.

J is TRBJ1-6 and V is TRBV27, with a tentative D call TRBD1 (5 bases). The length of the CDR3 is 16 residues. V dropped 6 bases and J dropped 9 bases, with 21 bases sitting between them. Germline-derived CDR1 and CDR2 are MNHEY and SMNVEV (reference sequence). CDR3: CASSRAPGIVGSPLHF. CDR3 DNA: TGTGCCAGCAGCCGGGCTCCAGGGATCGTTGGTTCACCCCTCCACTTT.

The rearrangement links TRBV4-3 to TRBJ2-6; D perhaps matches TRBD2 (6 bases). V shed 1 base and J shed 4 bases, with 11 bases lying between them. The CDR3 has 16 residues. The V gene's germline CDR1 is LGHNA and CDR2 YSLEER. CDR3 sequence (DNA): TGCGCCAGCAGCCAAGGGAGGGCATCCGGGGCCAACGTCCTGACTTTC. Translating it yields CASSQGRASGANVLTF.

As concerns this clone: The same CDR3 also results from other DNA sequences found in this sample. J is TRBJ1-1 and V is TRBV6-6; 8 nucleotides match TRBD1. J lost 1 base, V lost 2 bases, and 3 bases had no gene match. This CDR3 is built from 15 residues. Looked up from germline, CDR1 is MNHNY and CDR2 is SVGAGI (reference sequence). The CDR3 sequence is CASSYGGTGNTEAFF. The CDR3 DNA is TGTGCCAGCAGTTACGGGGGGACAGGGAACACTGAAGCTTTCTTT.

This CDR3 is CATSRDPIVAGDFYNEQFF. CDR3 DNA sequence: TGTGCCACCAGCAGAGACCCTATTGTAGCGGGTGATTTCTACAATGAGCAGTTCTTC. The chain recombines TRBV15 with TRBJ2-1; TRBD2 agrees at 7 bases. The CDR3 is 19 residues long. With 0 bases clipped from V and 3 bases from J, the junction kept 14 bases outside the gene matches. Germline loops: CDR1 LNHNV, CDR2 YYDKDF (reference sequence).

The gene calls are TRBV5-8 and TRBJ1-2; a possible D gene is TRBD1 (5 bases). Trimming pared 2 bases from V and 1 base from J, leaving 21 bases between. Germline V gene lookup returns CDR1 SGHTS and CDR2 YDEGEE. CDR3 length: 18 amino acids. CDR3 bases: TGTGCCAGCAGCTTAACCAACAGGAGATCCCTACATAACTATGGCTACACCTTC. Protein product: CASSLTNRRSLHNYGYTF.

The rearrangement links TRBV5-1 to TRBJ2-2; D gene uncertain. V was clipped by 0 bases and J by 0 bases, with 6 bases between them. The CDR3 is made up of 15 amino acids. Germline CDR1 and CDR2: SGHRS and YFSETQ. The CDR3 region has the DNA TGCGCCAGCAGCTTGGAGCACGCGAACACCGGGGAGCTGTTTTTT. This translates into CASSLEHANTGELFF.

This clone was picked up one time. The rearrangement uses TRBV27 and TRBJ2-1; D is perhaps TRBD2 (5 bases). From germline, CDR1 is MNHEY and CDR2 SMNVEV (reference sequence). The CDR3 is made up of 15 amino acids. Trimming stripped 6 bases from V and 0 bases from J, with 12 bases between. CDR3 residues: CASRDFLSSYNEQFF. The CDR3 DNA reads as TGTGCCAGCAGGGACTTCCTTAGCTCCTACAATGAGCAGTTCTTC.

This chain connects TRBV30 to TRBJ1-4; TRBD1 aligns across 8 bases. V dropped 7 bases and J dropped 3; count of bases not matched to a gene: 10. Germline-derived CDR1 and CDR2 are GTSNPN and SVGIG (reference sequence). This CDR3 spans 15 amino acids. The CDR3 reads CAYKPPGQANEKLFF. The CDR3 DNA sequence: TGTGCCTATAAACCTCCGGGACAGGCTAATGAAAAACTGTTTTTT.

This clone occurred a few times. The V call is TRBV4-3, the J call TRBJ2-1; D is ambiguous. Trimming removed 0 bases from V and 7 bases from J, with 10 bases in between. The CDR3 totals 14 residues. CDR1 LGHNA and CDR2 YSLEER come from the germline V gene. The CDR3 is CASSQDLERNEQFF. The CDR3 bases are TGCGCCAGCAGCCAAGATCTAGAGAGAAATGAGCAGTTCTTC.

The chain joins TRBV10-3 to TRBJ2-1, with 7 bases aligning to TRBD2. Trimming cost V 10 bases and J 5 bases; bases outside gene matches: 8. Germline values: CDR1 ENHRY, CDR2 SYGVKD. The CDR3 extends over 13 amino acids. The CDR3 loop is CATNLGLNNEQFF. CDR3 sequence (DNA): TGTGCCACCAACTTGGGACTAAACAATGAGCAGTTCTTC.

The V call is TRBV30, the J call TRBJ1-3, with D maybe TRBD1 (5 bases). V was trimmed by 3 bases and J by 2 bases, leaving 14 bases between them. The CDR3 length is 15 residues. In germline, CDR1 is GTSNPN, CDR2 SVGIG (reference sequence). The DNA of the CDR3 is TGTGCCTGGAGGCGTCTCGGGGGAGCTGGAAACACCATATATTTT. The encoded protein is CAWRRLGGAGNTIYF. The variable domain in full, with the rest retrieved from reference TRBV30 and TRBJ1-3, is SQTIHQWPATLVQPVGSPLSLECTVEGTSNPNLYWYRQAAGRGLQLLFYSVGIGQISSEVPQNLSASRPQDRQFILSSKKLLLSDSGFYLCAWRRLGGAGNTIYFGEGSWLTVV.

This sequence joins TRBV7-9 and TRBJ2-2, with 9 bases matching TRBD1. The germline CDR1 and CDR2 sequences are SEHNR and FQNEAQ (reference sequence). V lost 5 bases and J lost 7; bases outside the gene matches: 8. This CDR3 comprises 15 residues. Written as DNA, the CDR3 is TGTGCCAGCAGCCTCATAGGACAGGGGAACGGGGAGCTGTTTTTT. This encodes CASSLIGQGNGELFF.

This clone was detected only once. The V gene is TRBV5-1, the J gene TRBJ2-7; a weak D match, TRBD1 (6 bases). CDR3 length: 15 amino acids. Germline CDR1 and CDR2: SGHRS and YFSETQ. Trimming left V 4 bases short and J 0 bases short, with 14 bases between. The CDR3 nucleotides are TGCGCCAGCAGCACCCACAGGGATAGCTCCTACGAGCAGTACTTC. Its translation is CASSTHRDSSYEQYF.

This chain links TRBV5-1 with TRBJ2-7, with 12 positions matching TRBD2. CDR3 length: 14 residues. Germline V gives CDR1 SGHRS, CDR2 YFSETQ. The J segment lost 3 bases and the V segment lost 5 bases, leaving 3 bases of the junction unmatched. CDR3 nucleotides: TGCGCCAGCAGACTAGCGGGGGGAAGCTACGAGCAGTACTTC. It encodes CASRLAGGSYEQYF.

The gene calls are TRBV4-1 and TRBJ1-1; 8 bases match TRBD1. V was clipped by 4 bases and J by 4 bases; unmatched bases: 23. This CDR3 spans 20 amino acids. CDR1 and CDR2 (germline): MGHRA, YSYEKL. This CDR3 is CASSLLALYLRTGNSTEAFF. Written as DNA, the CDR3 is TGCGCCAGCAGCCTACTAGCGCTTTACCTCCGGACAGGGAATTCCACTGAAGCTTTCTTT.

The V gene is TRBV21-1, the J gene TRBJ2-7; the table gives TRBD1 as D, unverified against the DNA. TRBV21-1 is described as a pseudogene. The CDR3 is 16 residues long. The CDR3 loop reads CASTLRRGQGSSEQYF. CDR3 nucleotides: TGTGCCAGCACTCTAAGGAGGGGACAGGGGAGCTCCGAGCAGTACTTC.

The chain has TRBV5-8 and TRBJ1-5, with D perhaps TRBD1 (5 bases). V lost 1 base to trimming and J lost 6 bases, with 11 bases between them. Germline-derived CDR1 and CDR2 are SGHTS and YDEGEE. The CDR3 is made up of 14 amino acids. The CDR3 loop reads CASSLWGRGQPQHF. CDR3 nucleotides: TGTGCCAGCAGCTTGTGGGGAAGGGGTCAGCCCCAGCATTTT. Full variable domain (rest looked up from reference TRBV5-8 and TRBJ1-5): EAGVTQSPTHLIKTRGQQATLRCSPISGHTSVYWYQQALGLGLQFLLWYDEGEERNRGNFPPRFSGRQFPNYSSELNVNALELEDSALYLCASSLWGRGQPQHFGDGTRLSIL.

The chain has TRBV6-4 and TRBJ1-6; D perhaps matches TRBD1 (6 bases). V lost 2 bases to trimming and J lost 10 bases, with 12 bases between them. Germline lookup yields CDR1 MRHNA and CDR2 SNTAGT. This CDR3 is built from 14 residues. DNA of the CDR3: TGTGCCAGCAGTGACGGGGGCTTAGGGTCACCCCTCCACTTT. Its translation is CASSDGGLGSPLHF.

The chain combines TRBV5-1 with TRBJ2-1, with TRBD1 as a possible D gene (6 bases). The CDR3 contains 18 residues. Trimming took 2 bases from V and 4 from J, leaving 22 bases between them. Germline CDR1 is SGHRS and CDR2 is YFSETQ. This CDR3 is CASSLVLRGKRVYNEQFF. For the CDR3, the DNA is TGCGCCAGCAGCTTAGTTCTCAGGGGAAAGAGGGTATACAATGAGCAGTTCTTC.

The chain recombines TRBV15 with TRBJ1-3; the match to TRBD1 covers 8 bases. This CDR3 has 14 residues. The germline V gene encodes CDR1 LNHNV and CDR2 YYDKDF (reference sequence). The ends lost 4 bases at V and 9 bases at J; junction bases unmatched: 8. The CDR3 reads CATSKDRGELTIYF. CDR3 DNA: TGTGCCACCAGCAAAGACAGGGGCGAACTCACCATATATTTT.

The chain carries TRBV9 and TRBJ1-3, with a weak D call TRBD1 (5 bases). The germline V and J ends were trimmed by 3 bases and 4 bases, with 14 bases remaining between them. The germline gives CDR1 SGDLS, CDR2 YYNGEE. The length of the CDR3 is 15 residues. CDR3 sequence (DNA): TGTGCCAGCAGCGGGTCAGACAGAGGAGGAAACACCATATATTTT. Its translation: CASSGSDRGGNTIYF.

The V gene is TRBV30, the J gene TRBJ2-3; D uncertain. CDR3 length: 13 residues. With 1 base removed from V and 6 bases from J, the gap between germline ends came to 11 bases. Germline V gene sequence: CDR1 GTSNPN, CDR2 SVGIG (reference sequence). The CDR3 DNA is TGTGCCTGGAGTGCTGGCATGAGGGATACGCAGTATTTT. Protein sequence: CAWSAGMRDTQYF.